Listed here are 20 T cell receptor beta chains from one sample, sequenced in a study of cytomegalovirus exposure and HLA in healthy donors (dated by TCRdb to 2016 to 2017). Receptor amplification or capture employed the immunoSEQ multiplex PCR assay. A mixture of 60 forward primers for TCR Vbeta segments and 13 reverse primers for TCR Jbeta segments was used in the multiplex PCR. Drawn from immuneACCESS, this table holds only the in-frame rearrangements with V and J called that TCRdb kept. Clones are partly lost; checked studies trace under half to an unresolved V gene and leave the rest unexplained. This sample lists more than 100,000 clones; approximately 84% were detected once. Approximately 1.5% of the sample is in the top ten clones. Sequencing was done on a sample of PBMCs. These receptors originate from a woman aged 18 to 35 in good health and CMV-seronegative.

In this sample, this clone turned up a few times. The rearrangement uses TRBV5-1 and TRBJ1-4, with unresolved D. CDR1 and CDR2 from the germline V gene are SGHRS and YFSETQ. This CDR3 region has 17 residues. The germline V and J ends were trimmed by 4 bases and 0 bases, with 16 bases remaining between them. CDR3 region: CASSTTIGGSTNEKLFF. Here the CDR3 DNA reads TGCGCCAGCAGCACTACCATCGGTGGTTCAACTAATGAAAAACTGTTTTTT.

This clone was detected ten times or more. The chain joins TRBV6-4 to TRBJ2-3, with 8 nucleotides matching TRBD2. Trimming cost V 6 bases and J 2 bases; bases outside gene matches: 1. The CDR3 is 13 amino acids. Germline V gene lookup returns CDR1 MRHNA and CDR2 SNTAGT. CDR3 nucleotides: TGTGCCAGCAGCGGGAGGGCCACAGATACGCAGTATTTT. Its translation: CASSGRATDTQYF.

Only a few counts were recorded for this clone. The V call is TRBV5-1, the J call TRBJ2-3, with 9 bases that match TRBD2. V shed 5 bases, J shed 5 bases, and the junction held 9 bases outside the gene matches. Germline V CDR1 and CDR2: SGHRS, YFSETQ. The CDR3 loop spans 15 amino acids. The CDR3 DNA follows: TGCGCCAGCAGACCGACTAGCGGTGGGGGAGATACGCAGTATTTT. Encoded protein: CASRPTSGGGDTQYF.

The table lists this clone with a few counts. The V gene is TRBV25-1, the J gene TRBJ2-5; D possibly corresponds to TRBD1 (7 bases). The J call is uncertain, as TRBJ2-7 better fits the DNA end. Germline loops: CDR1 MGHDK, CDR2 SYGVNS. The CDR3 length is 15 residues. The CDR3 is CASSEYGGGLYEQYF. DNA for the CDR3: TGTGCCAGCAGTGAATACGGAGGGGGCTTGTACGAGCAGTACTTC.

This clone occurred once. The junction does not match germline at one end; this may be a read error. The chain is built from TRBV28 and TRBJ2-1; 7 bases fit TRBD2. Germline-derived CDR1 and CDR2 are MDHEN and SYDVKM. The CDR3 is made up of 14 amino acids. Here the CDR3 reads CASSSLRDYDEQFF. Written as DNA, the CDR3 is TGTGCCAGCAGTTCTCTCCGGGACTACGATGAGCAGTTCTTC.

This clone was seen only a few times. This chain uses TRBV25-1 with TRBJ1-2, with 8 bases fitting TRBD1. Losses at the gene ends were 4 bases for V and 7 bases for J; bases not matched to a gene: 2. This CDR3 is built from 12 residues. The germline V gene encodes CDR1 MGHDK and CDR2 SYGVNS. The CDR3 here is CASSGTGLGYTF. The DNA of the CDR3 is TGTGCCAGCAGTGGGACAGGGCTTGGCTACACCTTC.

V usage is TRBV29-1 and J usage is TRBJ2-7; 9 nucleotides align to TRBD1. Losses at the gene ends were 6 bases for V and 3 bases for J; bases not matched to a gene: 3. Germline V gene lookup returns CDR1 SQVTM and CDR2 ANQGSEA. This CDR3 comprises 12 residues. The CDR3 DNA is TGCAGCGTAGGACAGGGGTACTACGAGCAGTACTTC. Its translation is CSVGQGYYEQYF.

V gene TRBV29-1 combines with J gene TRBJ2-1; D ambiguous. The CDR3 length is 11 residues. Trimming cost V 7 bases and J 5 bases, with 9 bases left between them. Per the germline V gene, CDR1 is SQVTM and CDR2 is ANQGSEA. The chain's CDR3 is CSALRNNEQFF. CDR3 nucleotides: TGCAGCGCCCTCCGTAACAATGAGCAGTTCTTC.

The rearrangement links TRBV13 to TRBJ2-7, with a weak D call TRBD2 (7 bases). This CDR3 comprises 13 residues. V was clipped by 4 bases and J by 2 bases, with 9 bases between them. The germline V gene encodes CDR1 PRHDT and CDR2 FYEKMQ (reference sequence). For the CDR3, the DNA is TGTGCCAGCAGCTCGGGGGGCCCCTACGAGCAGTACTTC. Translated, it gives CASSSGGPYEQYF.

DNA for the CDR3: TGCGCCAGCAGCTTGGGACTAGCGGGAGCGCTGTCCCAAGAGACCCAGTACTTC. Protein sequence: CASSLGLAGALSQETQYF. The rearrangement uses TRBV5-1 and TRBJ2-5; 12 bases align to TRBD2. Germline V gives CDR1 SGHRS, CDR2 YFSETQ. The CDR3 has 18 amino acids. Losses at the gene ends were 0 bases for V and 1 base for J; bases not matched to a gene: 7.

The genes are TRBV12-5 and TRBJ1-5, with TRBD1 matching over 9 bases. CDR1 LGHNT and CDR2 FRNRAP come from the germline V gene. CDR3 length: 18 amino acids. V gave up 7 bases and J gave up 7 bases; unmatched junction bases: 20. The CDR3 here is CASAGRGTGFFGLQPQHF. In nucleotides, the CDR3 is TGTGCTAGTGCCGGGCGGGGGACAGGGTTTTTTGGGTTGCAGCCCCAGCATTTT.

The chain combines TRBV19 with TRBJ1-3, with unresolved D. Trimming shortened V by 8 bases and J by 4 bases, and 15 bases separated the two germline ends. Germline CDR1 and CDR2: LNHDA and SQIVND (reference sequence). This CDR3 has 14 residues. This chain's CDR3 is CASAGRVEGNTIYF. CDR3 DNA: TGTGCCAGTGCGGGCCGGGTAGAAGGAAACACCATATATTTT.

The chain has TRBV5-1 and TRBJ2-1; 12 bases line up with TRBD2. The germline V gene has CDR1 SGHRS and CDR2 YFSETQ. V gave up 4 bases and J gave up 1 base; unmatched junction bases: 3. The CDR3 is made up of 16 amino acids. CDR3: CASSLGLAGSYNEQFF. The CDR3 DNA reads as TGCGCCAGCAGCCTAGGACTAGCGGGATCCTACAATGAGCAGTTCTTC.

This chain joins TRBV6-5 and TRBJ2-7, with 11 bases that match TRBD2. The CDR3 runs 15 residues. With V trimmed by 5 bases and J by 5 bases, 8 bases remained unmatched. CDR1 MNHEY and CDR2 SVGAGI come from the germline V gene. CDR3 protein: CASSVTSGITDEQYF. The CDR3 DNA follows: TGTGCCAGCAGTGTGACTAGCGGGATAACGGACGAGCAGTACTTC.

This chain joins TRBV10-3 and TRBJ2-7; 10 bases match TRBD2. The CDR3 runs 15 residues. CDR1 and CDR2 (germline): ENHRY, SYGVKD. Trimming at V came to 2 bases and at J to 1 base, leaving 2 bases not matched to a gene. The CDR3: CAISEVAGGSYEQYF. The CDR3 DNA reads TGTGCCATCAGTGAGGTAGCGGGAGGTTCCTACGAGCAGTACTTC.

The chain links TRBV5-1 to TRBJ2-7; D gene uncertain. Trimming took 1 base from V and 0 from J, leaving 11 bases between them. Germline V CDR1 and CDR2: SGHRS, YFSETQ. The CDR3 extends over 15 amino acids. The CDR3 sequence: CASSLTGGSSYEQYF. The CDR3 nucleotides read TGCGCCAGCAGCTTGACGGGTGGAAGCTCCTACGAGCAGTACTTC.

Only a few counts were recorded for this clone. The CDR3 is CASSLVPDTEAFF. The DNA for the CDR3 is TGTGCCAGCAGCTTGGTTCCGGACACTGAAGCTTTCTTT. The chain recombines TRBV5-6 with TRBJ1-1, with D unresolved. Germline CDR1 reads SGHDT; CDR2 reads YYEEEE. Trimming left V 0 bases short and J 3 bases short, with 6 bases between. The CDR3 length is 13 residues.

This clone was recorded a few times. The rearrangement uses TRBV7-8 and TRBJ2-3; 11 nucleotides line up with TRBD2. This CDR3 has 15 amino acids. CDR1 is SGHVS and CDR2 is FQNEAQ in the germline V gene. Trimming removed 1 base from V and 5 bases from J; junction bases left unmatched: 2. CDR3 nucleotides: TGTGCCAGCAGCTTAGGGGGACTAGCGGTAGATACGCAGTATTTT. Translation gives CASSLGGLAVDTQYF.

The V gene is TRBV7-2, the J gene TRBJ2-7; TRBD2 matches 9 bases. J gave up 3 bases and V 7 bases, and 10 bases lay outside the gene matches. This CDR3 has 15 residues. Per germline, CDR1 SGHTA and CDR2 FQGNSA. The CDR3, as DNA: TGTGCCAGCATTCCTTGGGCGGGAGGGGACTACGAGCAGTACTTC. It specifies CASIPWAGGDYEQYF.

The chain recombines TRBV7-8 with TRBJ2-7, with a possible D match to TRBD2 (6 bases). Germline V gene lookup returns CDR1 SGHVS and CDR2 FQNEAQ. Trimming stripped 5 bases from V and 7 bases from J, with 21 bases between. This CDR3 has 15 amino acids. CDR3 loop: CASSPSLASRREQYF. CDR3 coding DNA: TGTGCCAGCAGCCCCTCCCTAGCGTCCCGGCGGGAGCAGTACTTC.